This TCR beta chain stems from a study of OX40 agonist ivuxolimab in advanced cancers. Turning to the study itself: Past anti-PD-1, anti-PD-L1 or anti-CTLA-4 therapy was accepted, and 30% to 50% had received some. Three patients responded partially, comprising one with hepatocellular carcinoma and two with cutaneous melanoma.

This CDR3 has 15 residues. Trimming took off 3 bases at V and 2 bases at J, with 14 bases between the two ends. CDR1 is KGHSH and CDR2 is LQKENI in the germline V gene. Only in-frame clones appear in the TCRdb table, and some are missing; sequencing was by immunoSEQ multiplex PCR. Among 20,000 to 30,000 clones listed, 70% to 90% were seen once. The chain is built from TRBV18 and TRBJ2-7, with no clear D. The receptor was derived from an adult with an advanced solid tumor such as melanoma, head and neck, liver or kidney cancer. Sequenced material: CD4+ or CD8+ T cells sorted from blood, taken in a trial of the OX40 agonist ivuxolimab. CDR3 DNA sequence: TGTGCCAGCTCACCTCGCTCAGTCGCAGCCTACGAGCAGTACTTC. It is translated as CASSPRSVAAYEQYF. Looking up the rest from reference TRBV18 and TRBJ2-7 gives the full variable domain: NAGVMQNPRHLVRRRGQEARLRCSPMKGHSHVYWYRQLPEEGLKFMVYLQKENIIDESGMPKERFSAEFPKEGPSILRIQQVVRGDSAAYFCASSPRSVAAYEQYFGPGTRLTVT.